Presented here are 6 T cell receptor beta chains from one specimen sequenced in a study of T cell repertoires in cytomegalovirus infection. In TCRdb, the reads were re-called with MiXCR into one record per CDR3 protein. The sample carries 310,000 or so distinct CDR3 sequences, roughly 17% recorded once. Specimen: PBMCs. These receptors were taken from a human donor in good health (CMV status not recorded). Some clones in this sample may be carry-over from other donors' samples.

The V call is TRBV7-9, the J call TRBJ2-2; D is perhaps TRBD1 (5 bases). V dropped 4 bases and J dropped 5 bases, with 11 bases sitting between them. The CDR3 length is 14 residues. Per the germline V gene, CDR1 is SEHNR and CDR2 is FQNEAQ (reference sequence). CDR3 in DNA: TGTGCCAGCAGCTCCAGGGTCAGGACCGGGGAGCTGTTTTTT. Its translation is CASSSRVRTGELFF. The full variable domain, rest sourced from reference TRBV7-9 and TRBJ2-2, is DTGVSQNPRHKITKRGQNVTFRCDPISEHNRLYWYRQTLGQGPEFLTYFQNEAQLEKSRLLSDRFSAERPKGSFSTLEIQRTEQGDSAMYLCASSSRVRTGELFFGEGSRLTVL.

This chain connects TRBV7-9 to TRBJ1-2; 7 nucleotides agree with TRBD1. This CDR3 region has 15 residues. CDR1 is SEHNR and CDR2 is FQNEAQ in the germline V gene (reference sequence). V was pared by 1 base and J by 3 bases, with 5 bases of the junction left unmatched. The CDR3 is CASSLGQGVDYGYTF. The CDR3 bases are TGTGCCAGCAGCTTAGGGCAGGGGGTCGACTATGGCTACACCTTC.

This clonotype was counted many times. V and J are TRBV7-9 and TRBJ1-6; D remains unclear. Trimming removed 5 bases at V and 8 bases at J, with 7 bases between. CDR1 SEHNR and CDR2 FQNEAQ come from the germline V gene (reference sequence). The CDR3 sequence is 12 residues long. This CDR3 reads CASSLADSPLHF. As DNA, the CDR3 is TGTGCCAGCAGCCTCGCTGATTCACCCCTCCACTTT.

The chain has TRBV28 and TRBJ1-4; TRBD1 agrees at 8 bases. CDR1 and CDR2 (germline): MDHEN, SYDVKM. The CDR3 length is 19 residues. V was clipped by 2 bases and J by 2 bases; unmatched bases: 13. The CDR3 DNA sequence: TGTGCCAGCAGTTTAATAGGGCCGCGACAGGGGTCTACTAATGAAAAACTGTTTTTT. Amino acid sequence: CASSLIGPRQGSTNEKLFF.

This clonotype was picked up many times. The chain couples TRBV7-9 to TRBJ2-7, with 8 bases identical to TRBD1. Germline values: CDR1 SEHNR, CDR2 FQNEAQ (reference sequence). This CDR3 has 14 amino acids. With V trimmed by 3 bases and J by 1 base, 2 bases remained unmatched. The CDR3 reads CASSFQGASYEQYF. CDR3 DNA sequence: TGTGCCAGCAGCTTCCAGGGGGCATCCTACGAGCAGTACTTC.

CDR3 coding DNA: TGCGCCAGCAGTGAAGATGGGGCGAATCAGCCCCAGCATTTT. Translating gives CASSEDGANQPQHF. The chain uses TRBV10-2 and TRBJ1-5; D perhaps matches TRBD1 (5 bases). Trimming removed 3 bases at V and 4 bases at J, with 10 bases between. The germline CDR1 and CDR2 sequences are WSHSY and SAAADI. This CDR3 region has 14 residues.